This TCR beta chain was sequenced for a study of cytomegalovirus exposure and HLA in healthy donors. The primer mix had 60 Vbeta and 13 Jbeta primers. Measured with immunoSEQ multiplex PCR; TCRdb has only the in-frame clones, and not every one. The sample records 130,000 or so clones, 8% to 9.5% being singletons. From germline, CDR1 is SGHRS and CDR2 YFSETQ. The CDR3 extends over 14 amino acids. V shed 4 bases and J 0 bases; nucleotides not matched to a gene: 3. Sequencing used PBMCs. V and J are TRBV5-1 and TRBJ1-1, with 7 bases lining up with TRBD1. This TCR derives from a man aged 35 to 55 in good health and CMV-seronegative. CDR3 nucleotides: TGCGCCAGCAGCATGGGACAGTTGAACACTGAAGCTTTCTTT. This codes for CASSMGQLNTEAFF.